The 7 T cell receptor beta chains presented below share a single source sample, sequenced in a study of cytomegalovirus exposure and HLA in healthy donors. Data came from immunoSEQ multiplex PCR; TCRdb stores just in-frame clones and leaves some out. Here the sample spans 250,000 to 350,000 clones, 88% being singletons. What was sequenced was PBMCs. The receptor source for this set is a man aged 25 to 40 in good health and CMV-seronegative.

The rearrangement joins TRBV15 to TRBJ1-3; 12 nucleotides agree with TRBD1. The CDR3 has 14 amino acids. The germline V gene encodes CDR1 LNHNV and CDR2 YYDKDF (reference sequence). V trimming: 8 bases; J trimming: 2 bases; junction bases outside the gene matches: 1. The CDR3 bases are TGTGCCACCGGGGACAGGGGGCCTGGAAACACCATATATTTT. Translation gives CATGDRGPGNTIYF.

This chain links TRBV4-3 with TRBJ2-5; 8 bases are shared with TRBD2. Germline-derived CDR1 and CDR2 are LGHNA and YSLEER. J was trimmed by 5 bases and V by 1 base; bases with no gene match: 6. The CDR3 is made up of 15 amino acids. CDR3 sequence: CASSQVKAGAETQYF. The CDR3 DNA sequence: TGCGCCAGCAGCCAAGTTAAAGCGGGGGCCGAGACCCAGTACTTC.

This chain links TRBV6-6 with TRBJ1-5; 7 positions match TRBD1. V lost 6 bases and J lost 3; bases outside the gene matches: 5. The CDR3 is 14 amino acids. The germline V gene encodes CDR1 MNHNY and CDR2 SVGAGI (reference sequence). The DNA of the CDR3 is TGTGCCAGCAGCCACGGACAGGTCAATCAGCCCCAGCATTTT. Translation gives CASSHGQVNQPQHF.

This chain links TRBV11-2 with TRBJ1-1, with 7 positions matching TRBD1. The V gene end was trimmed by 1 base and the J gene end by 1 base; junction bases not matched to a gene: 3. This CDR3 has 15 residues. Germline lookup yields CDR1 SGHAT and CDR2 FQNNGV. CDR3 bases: TGTGCCAGCAGCTTAGTAGGGGGCAGGAACACTGAAGCTTTCTTT. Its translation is CASSLVGGRNTEAFF. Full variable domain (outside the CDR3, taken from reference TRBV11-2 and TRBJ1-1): EAGVAQSPRYKIIEKRQSVAFWCNPISGHATLYWYQQILGQGPKLLIQFQNNGVVDDSQLPKDRFSAERLKGVDSTLKIQPAKLEDSAVYLCASSLVGGRNTEAFFGQGTRLTVV.

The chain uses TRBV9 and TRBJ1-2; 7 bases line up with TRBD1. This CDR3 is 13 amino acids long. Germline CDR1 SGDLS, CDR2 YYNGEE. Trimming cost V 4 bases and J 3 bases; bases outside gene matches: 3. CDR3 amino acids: CASSTDRDYGYTF. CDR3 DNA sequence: TGTGCCAGCAGCACTGACAGGGACTATGGCTACACCTTC.

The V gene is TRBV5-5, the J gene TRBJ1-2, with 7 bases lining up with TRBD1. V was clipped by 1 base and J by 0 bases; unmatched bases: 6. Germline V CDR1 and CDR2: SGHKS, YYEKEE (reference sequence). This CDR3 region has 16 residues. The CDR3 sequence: CASSLTGTEANYGYTF. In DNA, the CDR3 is TGTGCCAGCAGCTTGACCGGGACAGAAGCTAACTATGGCTACACCTTC.

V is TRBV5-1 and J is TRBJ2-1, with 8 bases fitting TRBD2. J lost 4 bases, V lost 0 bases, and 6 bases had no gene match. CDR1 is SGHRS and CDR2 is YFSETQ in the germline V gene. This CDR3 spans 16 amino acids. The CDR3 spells CASSLEAGGGYNEQFF. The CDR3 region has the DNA TGCGCCAGCAGCTTGGAGGCGGGGGGAGGGTACAATGAGCAGTTCTTC.